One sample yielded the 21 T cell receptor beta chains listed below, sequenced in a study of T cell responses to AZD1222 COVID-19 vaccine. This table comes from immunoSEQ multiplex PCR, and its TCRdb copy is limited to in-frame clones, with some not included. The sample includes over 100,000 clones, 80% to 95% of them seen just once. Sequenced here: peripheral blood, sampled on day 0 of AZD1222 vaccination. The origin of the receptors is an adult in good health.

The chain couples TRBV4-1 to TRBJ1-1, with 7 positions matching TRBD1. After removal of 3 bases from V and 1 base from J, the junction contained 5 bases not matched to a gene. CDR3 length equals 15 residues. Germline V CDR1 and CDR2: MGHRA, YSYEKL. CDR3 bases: TGCGCCAGCAGCCACCCCCGGGACAGGAACACTGAAGCTTTCTTT. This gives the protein CASSHPRDRNTEAFF.

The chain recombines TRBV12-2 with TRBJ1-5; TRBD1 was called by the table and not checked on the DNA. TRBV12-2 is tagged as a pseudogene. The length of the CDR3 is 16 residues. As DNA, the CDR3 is TGTGCAAGTCGCCTTACCGGGACAGGGGTTGGTCAGCCCCAGCATTTT. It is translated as CASRLTGTGVGQPQHF.

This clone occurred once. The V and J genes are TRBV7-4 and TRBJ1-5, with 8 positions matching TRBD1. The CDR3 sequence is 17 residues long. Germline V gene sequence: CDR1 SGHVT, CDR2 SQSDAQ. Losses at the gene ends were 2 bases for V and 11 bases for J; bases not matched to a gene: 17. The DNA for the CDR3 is TGTGCCAGCAGCTTATGTTGTCCGTGGACAGGGCATGGGGCCCAGCATTTT. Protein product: CASSLCCPWTGHGAQHF.

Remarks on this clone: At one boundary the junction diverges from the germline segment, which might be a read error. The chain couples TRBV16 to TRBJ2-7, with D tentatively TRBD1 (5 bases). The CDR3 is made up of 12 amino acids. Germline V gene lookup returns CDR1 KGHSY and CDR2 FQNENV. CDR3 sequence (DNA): TGTGCCAGCAGCCAATCTTTCAGACAGATCCGCTTC. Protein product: CASSQSFRQIRF.

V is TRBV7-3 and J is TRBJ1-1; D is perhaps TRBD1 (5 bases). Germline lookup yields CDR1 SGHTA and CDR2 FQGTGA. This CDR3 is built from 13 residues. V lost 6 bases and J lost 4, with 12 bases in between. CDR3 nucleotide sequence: TGTGCCAGCAGTCTGGGGCTTGGCACTGAAGCTTTCTTT. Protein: CASSLGLGTEAFF.

CDR3: CASSSTTSQETQYF. The CDR3, as DNA: TGTGCCAGCAGCTCCACTACTAGCCAAGAGACCCAGTACTTC. The chain employs TRBV9 and TRBJ2-5, with D possibly TRBD2 on 5 matching bases. CDR1 and CDR2 (germline): SGDLS, YYNGEE. V dropped 4 bases and J dropped 1 base, with 11 bases sitting between them. CDR3 length equals 14 residues.

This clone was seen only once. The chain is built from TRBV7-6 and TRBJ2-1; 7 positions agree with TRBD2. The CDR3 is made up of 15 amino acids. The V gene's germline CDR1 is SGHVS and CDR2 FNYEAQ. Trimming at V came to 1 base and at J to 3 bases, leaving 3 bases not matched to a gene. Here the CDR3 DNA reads TGTGCCAGCAGCTTAGTGGGCGGGGGCTACAATGAGCAGTTCTTC. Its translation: CASSLVGGGYNEQFF.

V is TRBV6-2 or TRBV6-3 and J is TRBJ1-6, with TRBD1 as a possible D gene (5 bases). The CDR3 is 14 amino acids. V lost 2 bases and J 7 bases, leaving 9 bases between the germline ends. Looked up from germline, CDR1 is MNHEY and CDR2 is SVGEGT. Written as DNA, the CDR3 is TGTGCCAGCAGTTACGACAGTACGAATTCACCCCTCCACTTT. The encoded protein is CASSYDSTNSPLHF.

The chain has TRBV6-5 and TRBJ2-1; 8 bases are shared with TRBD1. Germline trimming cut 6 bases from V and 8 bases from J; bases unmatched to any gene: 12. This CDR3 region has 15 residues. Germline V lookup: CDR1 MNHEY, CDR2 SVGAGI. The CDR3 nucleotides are TGTGCCAGCAGGCTTACGGACAGGGTTCGAGATGAGCAGTTCTTC. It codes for CASRLTDRVRDEQFF.

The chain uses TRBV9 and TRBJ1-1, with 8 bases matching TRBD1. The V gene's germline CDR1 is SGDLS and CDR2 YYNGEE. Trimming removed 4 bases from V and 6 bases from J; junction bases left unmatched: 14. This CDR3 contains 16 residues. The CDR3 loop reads CASSTYGQGGVAEAFF. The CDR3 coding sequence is TGTGCCAGCAGCACCTACGGACAGGGCGGGGTGGCTGAAGCTTTCTTT.

In nucleotides, the CDR3 is TGTGCCAGCCGCGAGGGGGCTTCTGCTTCACCCCTCCACTTT. It codes for CASREGASASPLHF. The chain recombines TRBV6-5 with TRBJ1-6; 7 bases agree with TRBD1. Germline CDR1 MNHEY, CDR2 SVGAGI. The CDR3 extends over 14 amino acids. The trim removed 8 bases at V and 9 bases at J, leaving 10 bases unmatched.

CDR3 in DNA: TGTGCCAGCTCACCACCGTCGAGACGGCAGACCGGTGGCTACACCTTC. Its protein is CASSPPSRRQTGGYTF. The V call is TRBV18, the J call TRBJ1-2; D is unresolved. Trimming took off 0 bases at V and 7 bases at J, with 18 bases between the two ends. CDR1 and CDR2 (germline): KGHSH, LQKENI. The CDR3 covers 16 residues.

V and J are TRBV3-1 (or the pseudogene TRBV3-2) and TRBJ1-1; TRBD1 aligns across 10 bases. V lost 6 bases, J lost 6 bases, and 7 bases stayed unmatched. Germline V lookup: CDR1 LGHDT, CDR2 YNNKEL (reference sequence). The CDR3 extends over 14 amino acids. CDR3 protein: CASSKTGGEAEAFF. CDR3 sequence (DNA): TGTGCCAGCAGTAAGACAGGGGGCGAGGCTGAAGCTTTCTTT.

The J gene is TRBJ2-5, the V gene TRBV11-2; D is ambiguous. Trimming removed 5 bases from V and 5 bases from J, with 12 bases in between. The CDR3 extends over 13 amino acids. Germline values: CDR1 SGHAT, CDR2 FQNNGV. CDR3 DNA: TGTGCCAGCAGCCGGACGGCGCTCGAGACCCAGTACTTC. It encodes CASSRTALETQYF.

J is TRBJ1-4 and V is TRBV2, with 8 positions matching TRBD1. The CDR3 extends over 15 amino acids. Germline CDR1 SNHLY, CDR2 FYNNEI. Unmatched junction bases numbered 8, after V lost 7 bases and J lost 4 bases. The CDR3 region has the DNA TGTGCCAGCATCCGACAGGGGCTCGATAATGAAAAACTGTTTTTT. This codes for CASIRQGLDNEKLFF.

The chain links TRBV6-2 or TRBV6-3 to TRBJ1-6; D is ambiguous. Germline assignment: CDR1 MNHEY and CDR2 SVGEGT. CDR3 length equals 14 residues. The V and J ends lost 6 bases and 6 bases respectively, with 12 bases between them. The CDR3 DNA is TGTGCCAGCAGCAACGAGGCATTTAATTCACCCCTCCACTTT. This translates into CASSNEAFNSPLHF.

CDR3 sequence: CASSITGDLSGNTIYF. The CDR3 region has the DNA TGTGCCAGCAGCATTACAGGGGACCTCTCTGGAAACACCATATATTTT. This chain links TRBV9 with TRBJ1-3; 7 positions match TRBD1. CDR1 SGDLS and CDR2 YYNGEE come from the germline V gene. Trimming at V came to 4 bases and at J to 0 bases, leaving 7 bases not matched to a gene. The CDR3 sequence is 16 residues long.

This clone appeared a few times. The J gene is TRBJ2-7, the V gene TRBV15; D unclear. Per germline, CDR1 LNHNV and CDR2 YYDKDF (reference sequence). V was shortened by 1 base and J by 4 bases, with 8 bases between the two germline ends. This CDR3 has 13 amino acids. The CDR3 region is CATSRVDGYEQYF. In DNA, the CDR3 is TGTGCCACCAGCAGAGTCGACGGGTACGAGCAGTACTTC.

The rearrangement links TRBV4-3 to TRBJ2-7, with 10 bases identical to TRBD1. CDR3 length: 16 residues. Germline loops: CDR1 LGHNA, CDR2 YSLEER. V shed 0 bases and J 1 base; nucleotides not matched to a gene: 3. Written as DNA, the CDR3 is TGCGCCAGCAGCCAAGATGGGACAGGGGAATCCTACGAGCAGTACTTC. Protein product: CASSQDGTGESYEQYF.

CDR3 in amino acids: CASSLGLSGYEQYF. The CDR3 nucleotides read TGCGCCAGCAGCTTGGGATTGTCAGGGTACGAGCAGTACTTC. This chain connects TRBV5-1 to TRBJ2-7, with D perhaps matching TRBD1 (5 bases). CDR1 and CDR2 from the germline V gene are SGHRS and YFSETQ. This CDR3 spans 14 amino acids. V lost 0 bases to trimming and J lost 4 bases, with 11 bases between them.

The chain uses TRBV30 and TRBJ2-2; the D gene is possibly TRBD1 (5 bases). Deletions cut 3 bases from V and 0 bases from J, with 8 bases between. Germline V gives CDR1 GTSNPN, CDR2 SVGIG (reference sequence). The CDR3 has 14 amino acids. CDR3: CAWRGQPNTGELFF. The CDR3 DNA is TGTGCCTGGAGGGGGCAACCGAACACCGGGGAGCTGTTTTTT.